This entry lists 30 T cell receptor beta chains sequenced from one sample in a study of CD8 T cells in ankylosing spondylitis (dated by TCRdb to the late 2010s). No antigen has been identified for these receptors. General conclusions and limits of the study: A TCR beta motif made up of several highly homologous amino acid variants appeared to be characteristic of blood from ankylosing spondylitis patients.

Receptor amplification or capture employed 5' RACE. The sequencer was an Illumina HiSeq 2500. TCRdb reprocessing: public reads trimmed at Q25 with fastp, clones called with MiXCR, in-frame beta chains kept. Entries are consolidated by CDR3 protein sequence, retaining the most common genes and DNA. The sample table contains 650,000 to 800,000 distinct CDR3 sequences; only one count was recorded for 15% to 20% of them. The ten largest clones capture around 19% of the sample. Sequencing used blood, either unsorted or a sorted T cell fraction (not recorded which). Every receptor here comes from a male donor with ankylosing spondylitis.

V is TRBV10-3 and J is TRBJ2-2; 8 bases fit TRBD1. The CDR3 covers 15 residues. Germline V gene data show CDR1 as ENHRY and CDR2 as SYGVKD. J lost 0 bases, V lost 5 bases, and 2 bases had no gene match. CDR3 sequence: CAISTGGTNTGELFF. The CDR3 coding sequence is TGTGCCATCAGTACAGGGGGGACGAACACCGGGGAGCTGTTTTTT.

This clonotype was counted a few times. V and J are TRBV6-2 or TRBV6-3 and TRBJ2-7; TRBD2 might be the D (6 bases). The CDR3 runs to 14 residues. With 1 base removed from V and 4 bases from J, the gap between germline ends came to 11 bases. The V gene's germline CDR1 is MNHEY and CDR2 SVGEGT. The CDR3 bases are TGTGCCAGCAGTTACTTTGGGACTCCGTACGAGCAGTACTTC. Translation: CASSYFGTPYEQYF.

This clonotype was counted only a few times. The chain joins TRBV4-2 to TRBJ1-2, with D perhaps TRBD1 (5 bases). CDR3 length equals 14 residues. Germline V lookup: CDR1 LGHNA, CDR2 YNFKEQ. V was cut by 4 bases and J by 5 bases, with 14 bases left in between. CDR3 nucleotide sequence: TGTGCCAGCAGCCCCTTAGGGGTCCGGTATGGCTACACCTTC. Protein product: CASSPLGVRYGYTF.

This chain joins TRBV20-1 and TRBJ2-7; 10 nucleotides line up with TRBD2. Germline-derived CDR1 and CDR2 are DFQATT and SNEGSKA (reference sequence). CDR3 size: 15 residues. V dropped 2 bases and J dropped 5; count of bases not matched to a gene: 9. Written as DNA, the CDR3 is TGCAGTGCTAGATCCCCTAGCGGGGGTTACCACGAGCAGTACTTC. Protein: CSARSPSGGYHEQYF.

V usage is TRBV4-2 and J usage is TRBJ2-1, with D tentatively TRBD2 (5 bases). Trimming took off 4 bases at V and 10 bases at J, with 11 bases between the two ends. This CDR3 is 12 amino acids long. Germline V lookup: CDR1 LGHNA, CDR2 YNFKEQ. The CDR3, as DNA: TGTGCCAGCAGCCGATCAACGGGAGAGCAGTTCTTC. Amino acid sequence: CASSRSTGEQFF.

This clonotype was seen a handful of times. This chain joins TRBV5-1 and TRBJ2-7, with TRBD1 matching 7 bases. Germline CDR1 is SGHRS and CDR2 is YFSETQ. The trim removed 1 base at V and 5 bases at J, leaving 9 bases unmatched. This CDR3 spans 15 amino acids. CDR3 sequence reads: CASSLSTGAADEQYF. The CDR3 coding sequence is TGCGCCAGCAGCTTGTCAACAGGGGCTGCCGACGAGCAGTACTTC.

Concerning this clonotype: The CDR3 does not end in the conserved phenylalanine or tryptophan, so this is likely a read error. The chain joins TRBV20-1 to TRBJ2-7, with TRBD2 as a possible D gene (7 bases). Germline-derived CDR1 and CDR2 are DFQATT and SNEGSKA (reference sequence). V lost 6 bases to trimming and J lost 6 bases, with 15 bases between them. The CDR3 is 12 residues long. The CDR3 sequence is CSATRGGGEQYL. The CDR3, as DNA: TGCAGTGCCACACGAGGGGGGGGCGAGCAGTACCTC.

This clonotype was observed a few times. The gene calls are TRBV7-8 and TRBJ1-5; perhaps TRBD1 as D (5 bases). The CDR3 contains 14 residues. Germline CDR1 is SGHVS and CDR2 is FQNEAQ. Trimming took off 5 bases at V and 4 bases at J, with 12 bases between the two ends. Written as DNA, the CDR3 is TGTGCCAGCAGCCCTCGGGACCCTAATCAGCCCCAGCATTTT. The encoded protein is CASSPRDPNQPQHF.

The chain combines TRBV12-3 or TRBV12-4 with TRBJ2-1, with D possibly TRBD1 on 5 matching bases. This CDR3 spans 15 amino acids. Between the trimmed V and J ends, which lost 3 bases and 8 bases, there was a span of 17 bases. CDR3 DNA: TGTGCCAGCAGTTTCTGGGGCCCAAGTGGCGATGAGCAGTTCTTC. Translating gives CASSFWGPSGDEQFF.

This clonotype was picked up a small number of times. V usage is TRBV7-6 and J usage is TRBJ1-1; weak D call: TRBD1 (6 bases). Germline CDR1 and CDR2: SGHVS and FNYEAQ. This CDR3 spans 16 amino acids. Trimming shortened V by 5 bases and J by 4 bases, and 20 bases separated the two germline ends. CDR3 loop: CASSPTDPRGTTEAFF. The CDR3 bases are TGTGCCAGCAGCCCGACAGACCCTAGGGGGACCACTGAAGCTTTCTTT.

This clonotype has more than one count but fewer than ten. CDR3 coding DNA: TGTGCCAGCAGTTCCCCGCCTGGGAGCGGACCACCAGATACGCAGTATTTT. Its translation: CASSSPPGSGPPDTQYF. This sequence joins TRBV28 and TRBJ2-3; a weak D match, TRBD2 (5 bases). The CDR3 spans 17 residues. The germline V gene encodes CDR1 MDHEN and CDR2 SYDVKM. Trimming stripped 4 bases from V and 4 bases from J, with 21 bases between.

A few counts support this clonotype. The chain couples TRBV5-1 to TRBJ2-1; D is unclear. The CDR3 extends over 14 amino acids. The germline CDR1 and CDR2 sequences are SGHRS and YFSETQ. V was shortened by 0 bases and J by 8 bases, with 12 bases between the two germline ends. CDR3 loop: CASSLGWQIDEQFF. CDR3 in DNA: TGCGCCAGCAGCTTGGGTTGGCAGATCGATGAGCAGTTCTTC.

The CDR3: CASSITRTQLQETQYF. In DNA, the CDR3 is TGTGCCAGTAGTATCACAAGGACACAGCTTCAAGAGACCCAGTACTTC. J is TRBJ2-5 and V is TRBV19; D is possibly TRBD1 (5 bases). CDR3 length: 16 residues. Trimming took off 3 bases at V and 2 bases at J, with 16 bases between the two ends. Germline V gene sequence: CDR1 LNHDA, CDR2 SQIVND (reference sequence). The variable domain in full, completed from reference TRBV19 and TRBJ2-5, reads DGGITQSPKYLFRKEGQNVTLSCEQNLNHDAMYWYRQDPGQGLRLIYYSQIVNDFQKGDIAEGYSVSREKKESFPLTVTSAQKNPTAFYLCASSITRTQLQETQYFGPGTRLLVL.

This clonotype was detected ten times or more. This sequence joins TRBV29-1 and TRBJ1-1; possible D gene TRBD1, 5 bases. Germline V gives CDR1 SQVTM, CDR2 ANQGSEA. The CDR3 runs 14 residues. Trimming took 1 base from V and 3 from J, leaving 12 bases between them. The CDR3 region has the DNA TGCAGCGTTGAAGGGGTCAGGGAGGACACTGAAGCTTTCTTT. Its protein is CSVEGVREDTEAFF.

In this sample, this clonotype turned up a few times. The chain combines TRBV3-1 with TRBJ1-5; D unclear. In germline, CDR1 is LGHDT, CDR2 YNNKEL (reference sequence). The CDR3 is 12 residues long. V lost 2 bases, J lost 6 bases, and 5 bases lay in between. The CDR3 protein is CASSQYGQPQHF. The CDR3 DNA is TGTGCCAGCAGCCAATATGGTCAGCCCCAGCATTTT.

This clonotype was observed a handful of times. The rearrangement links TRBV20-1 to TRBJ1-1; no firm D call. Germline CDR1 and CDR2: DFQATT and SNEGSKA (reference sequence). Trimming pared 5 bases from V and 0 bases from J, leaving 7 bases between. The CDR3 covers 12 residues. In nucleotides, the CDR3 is TGCAGTGCTCCCCACTTGAACACTGAAGCTTTCTTT. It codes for CSAPHLNTEAFF.

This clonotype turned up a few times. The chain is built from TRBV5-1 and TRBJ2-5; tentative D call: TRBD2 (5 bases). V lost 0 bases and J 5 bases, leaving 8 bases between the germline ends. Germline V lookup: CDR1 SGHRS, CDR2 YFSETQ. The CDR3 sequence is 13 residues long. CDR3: CASSLEDLETQYF. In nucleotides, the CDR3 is TGCGCCAGCAGCTTGGAGGACTTGGAGACCCAGTACTTC. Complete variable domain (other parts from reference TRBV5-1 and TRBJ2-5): KAGVTQTPRYLIKTRGQQVTLSCSPISGHRSVSWYQQTPGQGLQFLFEYFSETQRNKGNFPGRFSGRQFSNSRSEMNVSTLELGDSALYLCASSLEDLETQYFGPGTRLLVL.

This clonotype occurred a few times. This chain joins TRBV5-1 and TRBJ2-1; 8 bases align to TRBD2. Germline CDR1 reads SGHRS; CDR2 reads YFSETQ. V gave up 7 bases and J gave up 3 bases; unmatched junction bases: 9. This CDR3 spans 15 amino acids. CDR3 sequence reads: CASYPGGGLYNEQFF. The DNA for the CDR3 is TGCGCCAGCTACCCCGGGGGGGGCCTCTACAATGAGCAGTTCTTC.

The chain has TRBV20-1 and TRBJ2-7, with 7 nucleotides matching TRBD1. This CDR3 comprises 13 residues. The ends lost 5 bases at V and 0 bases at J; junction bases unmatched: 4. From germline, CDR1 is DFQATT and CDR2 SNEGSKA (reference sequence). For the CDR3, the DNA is TGCAGTGCTTGGGACAGTACCTCCTACGAGCAGTACTTC. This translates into CSAWDSTSYEQYF.

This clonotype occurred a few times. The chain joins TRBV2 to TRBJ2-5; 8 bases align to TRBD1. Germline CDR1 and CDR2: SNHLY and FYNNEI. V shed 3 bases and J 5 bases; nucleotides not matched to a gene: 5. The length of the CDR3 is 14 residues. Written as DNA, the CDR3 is TGTGCCAGCAGTGAGGCAGGGGGCGTTGAGACCCAGTACTTC. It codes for CASSEAGGVETQYF.

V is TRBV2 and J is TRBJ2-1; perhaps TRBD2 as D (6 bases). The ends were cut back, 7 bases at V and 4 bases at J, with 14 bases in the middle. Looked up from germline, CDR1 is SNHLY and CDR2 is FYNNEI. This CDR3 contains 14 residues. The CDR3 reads CASTLDSGYNEQFF. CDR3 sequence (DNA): TGTGCCAGCACTCTAGACAGCGGGTACAATGAGCAGTTCTTC.

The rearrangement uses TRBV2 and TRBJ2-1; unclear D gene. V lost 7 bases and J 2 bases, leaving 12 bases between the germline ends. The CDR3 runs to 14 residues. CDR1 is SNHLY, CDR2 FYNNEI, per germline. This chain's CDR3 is CASINRYPYNEQFF. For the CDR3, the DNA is TGTGCCAGCATCAACAGATACCCCTACAATGAGCAGTTCTTC.

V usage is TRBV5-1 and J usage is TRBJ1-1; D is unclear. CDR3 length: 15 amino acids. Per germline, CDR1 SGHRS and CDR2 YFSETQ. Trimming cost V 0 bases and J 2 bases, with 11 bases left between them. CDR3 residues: CASSLAAAINTEAFF. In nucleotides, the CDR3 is TGCGCCAGCAGCTTGGCGGCAGCTATTAACACTGAAGCTTTCTTT.

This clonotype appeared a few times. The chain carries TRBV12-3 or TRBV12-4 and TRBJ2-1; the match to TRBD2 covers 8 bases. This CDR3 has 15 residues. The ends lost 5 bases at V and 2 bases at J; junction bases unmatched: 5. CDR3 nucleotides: TGTGCCAGCAGTGAAGCGGGAGTCACCTACAATGAGCAGTTCTTC. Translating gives CASSEAGVTYNEQFF.

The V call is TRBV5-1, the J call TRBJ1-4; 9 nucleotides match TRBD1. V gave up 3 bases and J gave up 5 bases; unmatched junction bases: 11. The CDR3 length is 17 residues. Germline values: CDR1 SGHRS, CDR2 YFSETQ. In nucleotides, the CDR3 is TGCGCCAGCAGCTCAGGGCAGAACAGGGGGCCCAATGAAAAACTGTTTTTT. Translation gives CASSSGQNRGPNEKLFF.

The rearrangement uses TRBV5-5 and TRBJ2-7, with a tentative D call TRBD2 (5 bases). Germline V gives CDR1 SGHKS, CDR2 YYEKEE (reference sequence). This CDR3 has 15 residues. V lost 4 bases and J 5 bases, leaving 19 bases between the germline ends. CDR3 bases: TGTGCCAGCAGCCACGCCGGGAAGTCAATCCACGAGCAGTACTTC. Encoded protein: CASSHAGKSIHEQYF.

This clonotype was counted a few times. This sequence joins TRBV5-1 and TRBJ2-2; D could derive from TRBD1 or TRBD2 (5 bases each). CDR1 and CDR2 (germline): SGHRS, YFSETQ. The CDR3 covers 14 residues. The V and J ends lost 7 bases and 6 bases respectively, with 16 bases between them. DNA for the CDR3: TGCGCCAGCGTTGGGACGGCCGGCGCCGGGGAGCTGTTTTTT. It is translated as CASVGTAGAGELFF. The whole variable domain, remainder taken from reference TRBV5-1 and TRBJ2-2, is KAGVTQTPRYLIKTRGQQVTLSCSPISGHRSVSWYQQTPGQGLQFLFEYFSETQRNKGNFPGRFSGRQFSNSRSEMNVSTLELGDSALYLCASVGTAGAGELFFGEGSRLTVL.

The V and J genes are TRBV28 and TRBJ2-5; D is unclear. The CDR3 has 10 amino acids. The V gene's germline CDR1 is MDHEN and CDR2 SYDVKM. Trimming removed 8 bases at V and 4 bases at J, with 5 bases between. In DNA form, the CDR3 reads TGTGCCAGCTATGGAGAGACCCAGTACTTC. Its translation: CASYGETQYF.

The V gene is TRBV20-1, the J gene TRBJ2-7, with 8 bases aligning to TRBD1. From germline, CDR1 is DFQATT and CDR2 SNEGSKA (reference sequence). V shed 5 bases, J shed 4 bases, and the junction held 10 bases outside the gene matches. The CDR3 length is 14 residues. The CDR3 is CSAVWTGMVYEQYF. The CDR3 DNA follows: TGCAGTGCTGTTTGGACAGGGATGGTATACGAGCAGTACTTC.

The DNA of the CDR3 is TGTGCCAGCAGTTCGTTTGGGGCAGTCACCACAGATACGCAGTATTTT. Its protein product is CASSSFGAVTTDTQYF. V and J are TRBV12-3 or TRBV12-4 and TRBJ2-3, with D possibly matching TRBD1 (5 bases). The CDR3 sequence is 16 residues long. Trimming stripped 4 bases from V and 2 bases from J, with 16 bases between.